This T cell receptor (beta chain) was identified in a study of beta chain features in type 1 diabetes. This clone was seen a few times. The entirety of the isolated RNA underwent reverse transcription, so expressed TCRB transcripts were sequenced. Repertoires were generated with immunoSEQ multiplex PCR, while TCRdb's copy carries only in-frame clones and drops some. The table has 300,000 to 400,000 clones, roughly 8% seen once; the top ten hold under 0.5%. Sequenced: central memory CD4+ T cells from blood. The source is a woman aged 18-30 years in good health.

The CDR3 reads CASSPRQQVETQYF. CDR3 DNA: TGTGCCAGTTCCCCACGACAGCAAGTGGAGACCCAGTACTTC. The chain combines TRBV19 with TRBJ2-5; a weak D match, TRBD1 (5 bases). The CDR3 covers 14 residues. Looked up from germline, CDR1 is LNHDA and CDR2 is SQIVND (reference sequence). The ends were cut back, 8 bases at V and 5 bases at J, with 18 bases in the middle.